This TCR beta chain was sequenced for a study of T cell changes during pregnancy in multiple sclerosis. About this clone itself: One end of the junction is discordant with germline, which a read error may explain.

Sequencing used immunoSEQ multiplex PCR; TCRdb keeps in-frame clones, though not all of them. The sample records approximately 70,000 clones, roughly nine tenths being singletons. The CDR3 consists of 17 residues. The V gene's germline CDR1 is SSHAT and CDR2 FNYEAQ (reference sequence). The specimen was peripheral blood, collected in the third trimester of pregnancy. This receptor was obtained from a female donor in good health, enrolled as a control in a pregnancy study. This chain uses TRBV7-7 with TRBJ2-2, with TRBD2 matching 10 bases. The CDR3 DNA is TGTGCTAGCAGTCCCGATTTAGCGGGAGGGAACACCGGGGAGCTGTTTTTT. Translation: CASSPDLAGGNTGELFF.